This T cell receptor (beta chain) was recorded in a study of T cells after yellow fever vaccination. This clonotype occurred a few times. MiXCR, run by TCRdb on the 5' RACE reads, gives a single entry per CDR3 protein. The table has some 550,000 distinct CDR3 sequences, around 21% seen once; the top ten hold roughly an eighth. The CDR3 is 14 amino acids. The germline V and J ends were trimmed by 7 bases and 5 bases, with 17 bases remaining between them. The sequence derives from a man aged 25-45 years who received the YFV17D yellow fever vaccine. The sample was PBMCs, taken 15 days after the yellow fever booster vaccination. The genes are TRBV12-3 or TRBV12-4 and TRBJ2-5; maybe TRBD1 (6 bases). The CDR3 DNA reads TGTGCCAGCACCATCAACAGGGCTACGGAGACCCAGTACTTC. Translated, it gives CASTINRATETQYF.